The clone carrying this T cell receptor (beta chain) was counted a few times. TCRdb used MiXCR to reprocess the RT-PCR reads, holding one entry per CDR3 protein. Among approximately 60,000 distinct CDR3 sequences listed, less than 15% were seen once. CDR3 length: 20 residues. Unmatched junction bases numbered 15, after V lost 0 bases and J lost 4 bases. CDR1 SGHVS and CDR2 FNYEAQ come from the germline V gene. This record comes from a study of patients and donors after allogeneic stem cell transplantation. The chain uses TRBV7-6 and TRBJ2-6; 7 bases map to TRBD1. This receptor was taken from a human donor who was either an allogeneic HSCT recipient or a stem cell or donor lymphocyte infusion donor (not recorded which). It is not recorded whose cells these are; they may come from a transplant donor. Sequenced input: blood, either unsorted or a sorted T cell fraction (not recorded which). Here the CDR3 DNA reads TGTGCCAGCAGCTTAGCGTTGAGGGGGCCTTCCCTCTTGGGGGCCAACGTCCTGACTTTC. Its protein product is CASSLALRGPSLLGANVLTF.